This T cell receptor beta chain comes out of a study of response to subunit inactivated influenza vaccine. TCRdb reprocessed the RT-PCR reads via MiXCR and lists one record per CDR3 protein. The sample carries under 850,000 distinct CDR3 sequences, 15% to 20% recorded once. This clonotype was seen a few times. The antigen is not known. Findings of the study overall: Authors suggested each seasonal influenza vaccination recruits few new T cells.

The CDR3 runs to 14 residues. After removal of 4 bases from V and 5 bases from J, the junction contained 6 bases not matched to a gene. Germline CDR1 and CDR2: SGHAT and FQNNGV. V usage is TRBV11-2 and J usage is TRBJ2-3; TRBD1 matches at 7 bases. Sequencing was performed on PBMCs from blood, taken 4 to 6 days after vaccination. This clonotype was sampled from a man in his forties or fifties who received an inactivated influenza vaccine. CDR3 sequence (DNA): TGTGCCAGCAGCTCCACAGGGGCTCGAGATACGCAGTATTTT. Its translation: CASSSTGARDTQYF.